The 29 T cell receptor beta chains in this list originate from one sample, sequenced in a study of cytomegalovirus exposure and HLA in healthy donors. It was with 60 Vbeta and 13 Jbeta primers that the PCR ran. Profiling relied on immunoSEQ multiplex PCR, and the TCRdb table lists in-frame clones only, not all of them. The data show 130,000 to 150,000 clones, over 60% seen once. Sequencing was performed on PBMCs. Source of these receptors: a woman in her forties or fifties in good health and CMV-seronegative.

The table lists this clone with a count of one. The CDR3 region has the DNA TGTGCCAGCAGCTTACGTGGCAATCAGCCCCAGCATTTT. Its protein product is CASSLRGNQPQHF. V is TRBV7-2 and J is TRBJ1-5, with D unclear. CDR3 length: 13 amino acids. In germline, CDR1 is SGHTA, CDR2 FQGNSA. Trimming left V 2 bases short and J 2 bases short, with 4 bases between.

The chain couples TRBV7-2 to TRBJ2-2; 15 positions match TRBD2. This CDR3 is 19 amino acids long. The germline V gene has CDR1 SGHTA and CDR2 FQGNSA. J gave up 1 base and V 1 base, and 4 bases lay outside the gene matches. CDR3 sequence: CASSLVPGLAGGNTGELFF. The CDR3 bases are TGTGCCAGCAGCTTAGTCCCGGGACTAGCGGGGGGGAACACCGGGGAGCTGTTTTTT.

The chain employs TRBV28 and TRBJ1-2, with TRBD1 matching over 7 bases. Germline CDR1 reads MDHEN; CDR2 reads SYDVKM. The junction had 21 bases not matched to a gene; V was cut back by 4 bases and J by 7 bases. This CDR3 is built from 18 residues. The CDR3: CASSSKVFRGQTYVGYTF. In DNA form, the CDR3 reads TGTGCCAGCAGTTCAAAAGTTTTCCGGGGACAGACTTACGTTGGCTACACCTTC.

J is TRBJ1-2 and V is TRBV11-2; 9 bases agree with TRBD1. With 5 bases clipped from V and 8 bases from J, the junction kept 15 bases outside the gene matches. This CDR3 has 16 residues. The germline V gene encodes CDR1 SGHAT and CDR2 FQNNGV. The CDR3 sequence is CASSPPGGTGRRGYTF. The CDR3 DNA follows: TGTGCCAGCAGCCCCCCGGGCGGGACAGGGCGTAGGGGCTACACCTTC. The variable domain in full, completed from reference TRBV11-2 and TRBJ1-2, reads EAGVAQSPRYKIIEKRQSVAFWCNPISGHATLYWYQQILGQGPKLLIQFQNNGVVDDSQLPKDRFSAERLKGVDSTLKIQPAKLEDSAVYLCASSPPGGTGRRGYTFGSGTRLTVV.

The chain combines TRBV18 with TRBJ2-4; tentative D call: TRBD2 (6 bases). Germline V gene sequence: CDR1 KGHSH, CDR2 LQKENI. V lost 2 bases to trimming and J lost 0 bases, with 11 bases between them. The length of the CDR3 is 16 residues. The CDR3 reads CASSPWEEGAKNIQYF. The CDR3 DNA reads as TGTGCCAGCTCACCATGGGAGGAAGGAGCCAAAAACATTCAGTACTTC.

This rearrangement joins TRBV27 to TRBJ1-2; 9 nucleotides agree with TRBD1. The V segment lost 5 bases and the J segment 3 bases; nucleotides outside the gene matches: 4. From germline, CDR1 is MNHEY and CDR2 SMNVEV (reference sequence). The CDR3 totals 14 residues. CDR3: CASSPGTGHYGYTF. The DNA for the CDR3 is TGTGCCAGCAGTCCTGGGACAGGGCACTATGGCTACACCTTC.

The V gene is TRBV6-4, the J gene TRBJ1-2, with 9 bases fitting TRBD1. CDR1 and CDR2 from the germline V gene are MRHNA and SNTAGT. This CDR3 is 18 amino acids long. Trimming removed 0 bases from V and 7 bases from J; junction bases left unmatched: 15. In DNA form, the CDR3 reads TGTGCCAGCAGTGACTCGAGGATGGGACAGGGCCTCCTTAGTGGCTACACCTTC. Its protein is CASSDSRMGQGLLSGYTF.

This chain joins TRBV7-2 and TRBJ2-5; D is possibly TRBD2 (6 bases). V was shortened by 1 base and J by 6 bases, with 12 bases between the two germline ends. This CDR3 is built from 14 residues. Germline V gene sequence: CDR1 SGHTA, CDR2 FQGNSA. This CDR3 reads CASSLGLEGKTQYF. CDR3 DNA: TGTGCCAGCAGCTTAGGGCTGGAGGGAAAGACCCAGTACTTC. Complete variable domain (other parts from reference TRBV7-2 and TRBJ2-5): GAGVSQSPSNKVTEKGKDVELRCDPISGHTALYWYRQSLGQGLEFLIYFQGNSAPDKSGLPSDRFSAERTGGSVSTLTIQRTQQEDSAVYLCASSLGLEGKTQYFGPGTRLLVL.

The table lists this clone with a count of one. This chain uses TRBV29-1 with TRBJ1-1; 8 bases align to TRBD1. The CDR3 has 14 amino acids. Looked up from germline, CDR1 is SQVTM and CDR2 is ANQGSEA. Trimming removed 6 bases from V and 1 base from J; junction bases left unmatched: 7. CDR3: CSVLGGTGNTEAFF. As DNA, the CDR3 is TGCAGCGTCCTAGGTGGGACAGGGAACACTGAAGCTTTCTTT. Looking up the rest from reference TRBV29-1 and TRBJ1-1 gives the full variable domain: SAVISQKPSRDICQRGTSLTIQCQVDSQVTMMFWYRQQPGQSLTLIATANQGSEATYESGFVIDKFPISRPNLTFSTLTVSNMSPEDSSIYLCSVLGGTGNTEAFFGQGTRLTVV.

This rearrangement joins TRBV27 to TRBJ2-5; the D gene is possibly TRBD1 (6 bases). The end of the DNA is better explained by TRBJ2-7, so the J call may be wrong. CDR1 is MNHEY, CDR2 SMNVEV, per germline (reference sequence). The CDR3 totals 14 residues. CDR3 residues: CASRTGYGGYEQYF. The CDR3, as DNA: TGTGCCAGCAGAACAGGGTACGGTGGCTACGAGCAGTACTTC.

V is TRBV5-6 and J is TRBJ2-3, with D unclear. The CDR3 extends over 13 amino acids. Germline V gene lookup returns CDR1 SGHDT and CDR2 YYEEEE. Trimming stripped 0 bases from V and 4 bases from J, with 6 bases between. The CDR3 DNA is TGTGCCAGCAGCTTGGCAGGTGCAGATACGCAGTATTTT. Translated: CASSLAGADTQYF.

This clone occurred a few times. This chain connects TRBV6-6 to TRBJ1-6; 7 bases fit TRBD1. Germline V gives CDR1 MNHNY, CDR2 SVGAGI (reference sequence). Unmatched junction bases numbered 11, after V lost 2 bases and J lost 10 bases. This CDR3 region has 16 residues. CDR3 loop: CASSYGTGGGTSPLHF. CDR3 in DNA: TGTGCCAGCAGTTACGGAACAGGAGGGGGCACCTCACCCCTCCACTTT.

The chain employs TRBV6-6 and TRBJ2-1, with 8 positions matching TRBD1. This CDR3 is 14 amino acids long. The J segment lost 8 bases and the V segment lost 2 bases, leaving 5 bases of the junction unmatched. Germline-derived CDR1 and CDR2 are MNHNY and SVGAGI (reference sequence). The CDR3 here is CASSYEPGGDEQFF. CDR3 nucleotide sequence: TGTGCCAGCAGTTACGAACCAGGGGGCGATGAGCAGTTCTTC.

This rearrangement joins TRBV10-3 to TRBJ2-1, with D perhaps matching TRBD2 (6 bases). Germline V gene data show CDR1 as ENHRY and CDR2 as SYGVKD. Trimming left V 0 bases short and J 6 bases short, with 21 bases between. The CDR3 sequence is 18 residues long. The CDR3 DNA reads TGTGCCATCAGTGAGTCGATTGGATGGCGGGGCGGTCTCAATGAGCAGTTCTTC. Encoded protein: CAISESIGWRGGLNEQFF.

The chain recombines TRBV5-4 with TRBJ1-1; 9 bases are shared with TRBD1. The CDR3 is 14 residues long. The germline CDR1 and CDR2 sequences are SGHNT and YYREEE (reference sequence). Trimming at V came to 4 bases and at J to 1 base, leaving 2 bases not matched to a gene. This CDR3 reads CASSPDRGNTEAFF. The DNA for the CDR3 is TGTGCCAGCAGCCCGGACAGGGGGAACACTGAAGCTTTCTTT. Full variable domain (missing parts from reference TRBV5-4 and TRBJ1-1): ETGVTQSPTHLIKTRGQQVTLRCSSQSGHNTVSWYQQALGQGPQFIFQYYREEENGRGNFPPRFSGLQFPNYSSELNVNALELDDSALYLCASSPDRGNTEAFFGQGTRLTVV.

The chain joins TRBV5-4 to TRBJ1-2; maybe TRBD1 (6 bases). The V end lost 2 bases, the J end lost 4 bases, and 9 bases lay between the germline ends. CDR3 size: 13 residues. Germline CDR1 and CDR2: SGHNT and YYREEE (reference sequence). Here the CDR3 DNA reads TGTGCCAGCAGCTTACTGACAGGCTATGGCTACACCTTC. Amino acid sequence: CASSLLTGYGYTF.

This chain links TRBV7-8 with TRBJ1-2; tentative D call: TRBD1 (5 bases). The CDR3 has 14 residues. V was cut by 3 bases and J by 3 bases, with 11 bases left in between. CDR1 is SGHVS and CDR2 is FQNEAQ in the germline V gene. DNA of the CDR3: TGTGCCAGCAGCTTGGGGCCAGTATACTATGGCTACACCTTC. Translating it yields CASSLGPVYYGYTF.

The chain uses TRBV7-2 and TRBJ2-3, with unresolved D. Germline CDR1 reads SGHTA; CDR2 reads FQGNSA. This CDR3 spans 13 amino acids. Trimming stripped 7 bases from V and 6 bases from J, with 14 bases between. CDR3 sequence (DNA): TGTGCCAGCAACCGAGGCCTTTGGGATACGCAGTATTTT. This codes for CASNRGLWDTQYF.

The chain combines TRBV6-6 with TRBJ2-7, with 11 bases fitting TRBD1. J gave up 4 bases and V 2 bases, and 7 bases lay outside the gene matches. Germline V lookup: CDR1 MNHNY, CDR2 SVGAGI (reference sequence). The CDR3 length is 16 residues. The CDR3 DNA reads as TGTGCCAGCAGTTACGGACAGGGGGCTCAGGAGTACGAGCAGTACTTC. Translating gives CASSYGQGAQEYEQYF.

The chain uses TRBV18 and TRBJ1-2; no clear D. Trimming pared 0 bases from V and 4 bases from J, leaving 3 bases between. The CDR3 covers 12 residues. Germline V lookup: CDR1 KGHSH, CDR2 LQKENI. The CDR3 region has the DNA TGTGCCAGCTCACCACCGAGCTATGGCTACACCTTC. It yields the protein CASSPPSYGYTF.

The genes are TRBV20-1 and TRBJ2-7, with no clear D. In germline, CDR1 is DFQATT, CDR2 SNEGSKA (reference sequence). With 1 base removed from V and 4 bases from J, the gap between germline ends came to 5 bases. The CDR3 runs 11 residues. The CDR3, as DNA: TGCAGTGCTAGAGTCACTTACGAGCAGTACTTC. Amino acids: CSARVTYEQYF.

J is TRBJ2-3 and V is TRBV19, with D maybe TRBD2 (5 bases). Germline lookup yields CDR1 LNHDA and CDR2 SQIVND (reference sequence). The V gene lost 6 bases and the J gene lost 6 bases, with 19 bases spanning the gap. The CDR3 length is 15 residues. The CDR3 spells CASRTGKGLADTQYF. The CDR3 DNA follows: TGTGCCAGTAGGACGGGGAAAGGGCTGGCGGATACGCAGTATTTT.

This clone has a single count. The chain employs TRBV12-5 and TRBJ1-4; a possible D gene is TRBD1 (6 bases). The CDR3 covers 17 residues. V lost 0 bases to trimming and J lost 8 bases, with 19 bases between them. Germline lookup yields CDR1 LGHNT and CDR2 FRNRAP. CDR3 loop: CASGLVQTGRFVEKLFF. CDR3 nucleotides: TGTGCTAGTGGTTTGGTACAAACAGGGCGGTTTGTCGAAAAACTGTTTTTT.

The CDR3 region has the DNA TGTGCCAGCAGTGAAGTTCAGAAGTTTCTGAACACTGAAGCTTTCTTT. As protein: CASSEVQKFLNTEAFF. The chain couples TRBV6-1 to TRBJ1-1; D remains unclear. The CDR3 runs to 16 residues. Germline-derived CDR1 and CDR2 are MNHNS and SASEGT. V was clipped by 1 base and J by 0 bases, with 12 bases between them.

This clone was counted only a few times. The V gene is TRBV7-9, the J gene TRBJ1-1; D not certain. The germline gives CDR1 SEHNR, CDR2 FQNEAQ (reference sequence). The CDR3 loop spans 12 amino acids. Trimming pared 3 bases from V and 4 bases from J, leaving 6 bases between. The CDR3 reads CASSFPSTEAFF. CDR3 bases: TGTGCCAGCAGCTTCCCGAGCACTGAAGCTTTCTTT. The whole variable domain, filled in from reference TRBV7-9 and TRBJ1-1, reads DTGVSQNPRHKITKRGQNVTFRCDPISEHNRLYWYRQTLGQGPEFLTYFQNEAQLEKSRLLSDRFSAERPKGSFSTLEIQRTEQGDSAMYLCASSFPSTEAFFGQGTRLTVV.

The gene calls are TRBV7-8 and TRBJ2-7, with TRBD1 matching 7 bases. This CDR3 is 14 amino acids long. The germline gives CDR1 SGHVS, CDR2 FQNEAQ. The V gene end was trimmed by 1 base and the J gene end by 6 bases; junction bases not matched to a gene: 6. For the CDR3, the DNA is TGTGCCAGCAGCTTAGAAAACAGGGGTGGCGAGCAGTACTTC. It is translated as CASSLENRGGEQYF.

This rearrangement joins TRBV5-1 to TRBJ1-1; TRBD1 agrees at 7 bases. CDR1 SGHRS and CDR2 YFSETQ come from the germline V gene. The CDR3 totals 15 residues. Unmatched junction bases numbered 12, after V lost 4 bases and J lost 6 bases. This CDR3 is CASSRDSSRASEAFF. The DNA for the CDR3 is TGCGCCAGCAGCCGGGACAGTTCCCGAGCCTCTGAAGCTTTCTTT.

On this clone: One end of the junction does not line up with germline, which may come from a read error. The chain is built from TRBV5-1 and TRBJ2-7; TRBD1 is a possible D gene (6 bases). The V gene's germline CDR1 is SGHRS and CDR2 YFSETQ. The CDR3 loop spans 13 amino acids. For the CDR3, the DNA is TGCGCCACCAGCTGGACAGTCTCCTACGAGCAGTACTTC. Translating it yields CATSWTVSYEQYF.

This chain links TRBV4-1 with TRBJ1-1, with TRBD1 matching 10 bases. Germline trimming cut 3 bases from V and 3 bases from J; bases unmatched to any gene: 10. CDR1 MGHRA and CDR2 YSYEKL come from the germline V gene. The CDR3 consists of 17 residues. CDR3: CASSHPYSGQGDTEAFF. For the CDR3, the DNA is TGCGCCAGCAGCCATCCTTACAGTGGACAGGGGGACACTGAAGCTTTCTTT.